This TCR beta chain stems from a study of T cells in Graves' hyperthyroidism and ophthalmopathy. Findings and caveats of the study: With a median lead of approximately 6.4 months before onset, the model predicted ophthalmopathy.

Newly diagnosed hyperthyroidism, duration under 2 months, in patients aged 18 to 65. This clonotype was counted at least ten times. What it binds is not known. V was pared by 6 bases and J by 3 bases, with 9 bases between. Germline V gene data show CDR1 as DFQATT and CDR2 as SNEGSKA (reference sequence). There are 11 residues in the CDR3. Template material for amplifying TCR beta CDR3 regions consisted of RNA transcripts. Researchers ran a first-round RT-PCR on the TCR CDR3 using the HTBI primer set. TCRdb itself ran the multiplex PCR reads through MiXCR, one entry per CDR3 protein. Counted here are roughly 700,000 distinct CDR3 sequences, roughly 17% occurring once; the ten biggest clones make up about a sixth.

The source of this sequence is a man in his fifties or sixties with Graves' hyperthyroidism. Sequencing input: blood. This chain joins TRBV20-1 and TRBJ2-7, with D maybe TRBD2 (6 bases). The CDR3 loop reads CSAPGGYEQYF. DNA of the CDR3: TGCAGTGCGCCCGGGGGCTACGAGCAGTACTTC.